The text below deals with one T cell receptor (beta chain). Its matching antigen is unknown. This record belongs to a study of blood T cells in healthy people across ages. Sample-barcoded 5' priming and a J-beta primer mix drove a second PCR of roughly 6 to 12 cycles. Each TCR beta cDNA got a 12-nucleotide random molecular identifier. TCRdb re-derived calls from the 5' RACE reads in MiXCR, one entry per CDR3 protein. This sample has some 1.6 million distinct CDR3 sequences; about 35% occur once, and the top ten carry around 11%. General observations from the study: Long-lived donors had more naive CD4+ cells and higher diversity than aged donors. Any conclusive comparison of naive versus antigen-experienced cells was prevented by using unsorted PBMCs.

This CDR3 spans 15 amino acids. The germline V gene encodes CDR1 DFQATT and CDR2 SNEGSKA (reference sequence). The J segment lost 7 bases and the V segment lost 2 bases, leaving 11 bases of the junction unmatched. Per sample, at least 5 micrograms of total RNA were extracted. The TCR was taken from a woman aged 25 to 45 in good health. The sequenced sample was blood. The V and J genes are TRBV20-1 and TRBJ2-7; TRBD2 matches at 10 bases. The CDR3 sequence: CSARFVLAGYNEQYF. The CDR3 DNA follows: TGCAGTGCTAGATTTGTACTAGCGGGGTACAATGAGCAGTACTTC.